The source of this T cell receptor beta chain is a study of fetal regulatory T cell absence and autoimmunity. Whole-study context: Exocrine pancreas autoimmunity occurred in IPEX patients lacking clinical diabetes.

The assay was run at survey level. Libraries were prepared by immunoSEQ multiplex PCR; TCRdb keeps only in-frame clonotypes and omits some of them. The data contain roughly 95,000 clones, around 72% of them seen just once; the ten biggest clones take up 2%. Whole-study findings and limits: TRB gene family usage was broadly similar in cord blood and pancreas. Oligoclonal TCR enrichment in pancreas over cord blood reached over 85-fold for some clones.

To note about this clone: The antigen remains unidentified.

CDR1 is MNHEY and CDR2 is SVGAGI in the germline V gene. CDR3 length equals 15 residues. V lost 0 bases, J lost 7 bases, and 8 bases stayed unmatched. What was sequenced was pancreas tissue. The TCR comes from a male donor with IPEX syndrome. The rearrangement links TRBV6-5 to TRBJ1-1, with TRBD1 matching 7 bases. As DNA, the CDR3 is TGTGCCAGCAGTTACTCGAACAGGGGAGAAGGTGAAGCTTTCTTT. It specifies CASSYSNRGEGEAFF.